The 18 T cell receptor beta chains reported below all come from one sample, sequenced in a study of blood T cell repertoires in COVID-19. Generated by immunoSEQ multiplex PCR, the TCRdb table keeps only in-frame clones and is missing some. The data hold some 160,000 clones, with 88% observed a single time. The specimen sequenced was PBMCs or T cells enriched from blood (not recorded which). These receptors were collected from a woman between 45 and 65 years old who had recovered from COVID-19.

The rearrangement links TRBV6-2 or TRBV6-3 to TRBJ1-2; D is perhaps TRBD1 (5 bases). The V gene's germline CDR1 is MNHEY and CDR2 SVGEGT. V was pared by 6 bases and J by 7 bases, with 15 bases between. The CDR3 has 13 amino acids. CDR3 residues: CASSRTGTGGYTF. The CDR3 DNA reads TGTGCCAGCAGCAGAACAGGTACGGGTGGCTACACCTTC.

The chain carries TRBV12-3 or TRBV12-4 and TRBJ1-1; TRBD1 is a possible D gene (5 bases). The CDR3 runs 11 residues. V lost 6 bases, J lost 6 bases, and 8 bases lay in between. The CDR3 reads CASRGGPEAFF. Written as DNA, the CDR3 is TGTGCCAGCAGGGGGGGACCTGAAGCTTTCTTT.

The chain couples TRBV7-2 to TRBJ2-2; 8 bases match TRBD1. Germline CDR1 SGHTA, CDR2 FQGNSA. The CDR3 runs 15 residues. V lost 2 bases and J lost 7; bases outside the gene matches: 6. The CDR3 nucleotides read TGTGCCAGCAGCTTAAGAACAGGGGGTGACGGGGAGCTGTTTTTT. This gives the protein CASSLRTGGDGELFF.

V and J are TRBV9 and TRBJ2-1; 16 nucleotides match TRBD2. The V gene end was trimmed by 4 bases and the J gene end by 9 bases; junction bases not matched to a gene: 10. CDR1 is SGDLS and CDR2 is YYNGEE in the germline V gene. The CDR3 runs 17 residues. CDR3 DNA sequence: TGTGCCAGCAGCTTATACGGGACTAGCGGGGGGGCCGGTGAGCAGTTCTTC. Its translation is CASSLYGTSGGAGEQFF.

The chain carries TRBV3-1 (or the pseudogene TRBV3-2) and TRBJ1-2; D possibly corresponds to TRBD1 (6 bases). V was pared by 4 bases and J by 7 bases, with 16 bases between. The germline V gene encodes CDR1 LGHDT and CDR2 YNNKEL (reference sequence). CDR3 length: 14 amino acids. CDR3 amino acids: CASSRNRDPFGYTF. CDR3 bases: TGTGCCAGCAGCCGGAACAGGGATCCATTTGGCTACACCTTC.

In DNA form, the CDR3 reads TGTGCCAGCAAAGGGGGACCCAAGAACACCGGGGAGCTGTTTTTT. Translation: CASKGGPKNTGELFF. This rearrangement joins TRBV7-3 to TRBJ2-2; D might be TRBD1 (6 bases). The germline V gene encodes CDR1 SGHTA and CDR2 FQGTGA. CDR3 length: 15 amino acids. Trimming cost V 7 bases and J 1 base, with 13 bases left between them.

The chain has TRBV30 and TRBJ2-5; TRBD2 aligns across 7 bases. V dropped 7 bases and J dropped 5; count of bases not matched to a gene: 16. The CDR3 has 15 residues. CDR1 is GTSNPN, CDR2 SVGIG, per germline (reference sequence). The CDR3, as DNA: TGTGCCTTACCGCGGGGGAAAATAGGACGGGAGACCCAGTACTTC. This sequence encodes CALPRGKIGRETQYF.

The chain recombines TRBV19 with TRBJ2-1; 9 positions agree with TRBD2. CDR3 length: 17 residues. V gave up 2 bases and J gave up 5 bases; unmatched junction bases: 10. From germline, CDR1 is LNHDA and CDR2 SQIVND (reference sequence). The CDR3 nucleotides are TGTGCCAGTAGTATATTACGGCGGGGGGGCGGCAACAATGAGCAGTTCTTC. Amino acid sequence: CASSILRRGGGNNEQFF.

The V and J genes are TRBV30 and TRBJ1-2, with 8 bases that match TRBD1. V was pared by 3 bases and J by 7 bases, with 7 bases of the junction left unmatched. CDR3 length: 13 amino acids. The germline V gene encodes CDR1 GTSNPN and CDR2 SVGIG (reference sequence). The CDR3 is CAWSQGAIGGYTF. The CDR3 nucleotides are TGTGCCTGGAGCCAGGGGGCCATAGGTGGCTACACCTTC.

V and J are TRBV18 and TRBJ1-1; tentative D call: TRBD1 (5 bases). Germline V CDR1 and CDR2: KGHSH, LQKENI. Trimming stripped 2 bases from V and 0 bases from J, with 10 bases between. The CDR3 length is 15 residues. Written as DNA, the CDR3 is TGTGCCAGCTCACCAATTGAGACAGTGAACACTGAAGCTTTCTTT. Translation gives CASSPIETVNTEAFF.

The V call is TRBV29-1, the J call TRBJ2-7, with a weak D call TRBD2 (7 bases). The CDR3 length is 15 residues. Germline values: CDR1 SQVTM, CDR2 ANQGSEA. With 0 bases removed from V and 0 bases from J, the gap between germline ends came to 12 bases. The CDR3 reads CSVEDLGGGSYEQYF. DNA of the CDR3: TGCAGCGTTGAAGATCTGGGAGGGGGCTCCTACGAGCAGTACTTC.

This clone appeared a single time. V and J are TRBV5-6 and TRBJ2-3; D gene uncertain. The CDR3 is made up of 13 amino acids. Trimming took off 0 bases at V and 2 bases at J, with 4 bases between the two ends. Germline CDR1 SGHDT, CDR2 YYEEEE. The CDR3 bases are TGTGCCAGCAGCTTGGTCTCCACAGATACGCAGTATTTT. It codes for CASSLVSTDTQYF.

The genes are TRBV27 and TRBJ1-6; 9 bases are shared with TRBD1. This CDR3 is 14 amino acids long. V was clipped by 6 bases and J by 9 bases; unmatched bases: 6. Germline assignment: CDR1 MNHEY and CDR2 SMNVEV (reference sequence). CDR3 loop: CASRRTGDGSPLHF. As DNA, the CDR3 is TGTGCCAGCAGGAGGACAGGGGACGGTTCACCCCTCCACTTT.

The chain links TRBV7-3 to TRBJ1-2; perhaps TRBD1 as D (5 bases). The germline V gene has CDR1 SGHTA and CDR2 FQGTGA. Trimming took 3 bases from V and 6 from J, leaving 8 bases between them. This CDR3 region has 12 residues. In DNA form, the CDR3 reads TGTGCCAGCAGCTTGGCAGGGAATGGCTACACCTTC. Translation gives CASSLAGNGYTF.

V is TRBV7-3 and J is TRBJ2-1; D is unresolved. Looked up from germline, CDR1 is SGHTA and CDR2 is FQGTGA. The germline V and J ends were trimmed by 1 base and 5 bases, with 9 bases remaining between them. There are 14 residues in the CDR3. The CDR3: CASSLSLTNNEQFF. The CDR3 DNA reads TGTGCCAGCAGCTTAAGCCTTACTAACAATGAGCAGTTCTTC.

The chain has TRBV7-2 and TRBJ2-1; D is possibly TRBD2 (5 bases). Trimming shortened V by 4 bases and J by 5 bases, and 18 bases separated the two germline ends. The CDR3 consists of 16 residues. CDR1 is SGHTA, CDR2 FQGNSA, per germline. In DNA, the CDR3 is TGTGCCAGCAGCTCCATTCTTTTCCTGACTAACAATGAGCAGTTCTTC. Its protein is CASSSILFLTNNEQFF.

This rearrangement joins TRBV29-1 to TRBJ2-3, with 7 nucleotides matching TRBD1. J was trimmed by 3 bases and V by 1 base; bases with no gene match: 13. Germline V gives CDR1 SQVTM, CDR2 ANQGSEA. The CDR3 has 17 amino acids. CDR3 DNA: TGCAGCGTTGAAGCGCTCTTCACAGGGGATCCTACAGATACGCAGTATTTT. Translation gives CSVEALFTGDPTDTQYF.

This rearrangement joins TRBV20-1 to TRBJ1-2; D perhaps matches TRBD1 (6 bases). V gave up 7 bases and J gave up 5 bases, with 11 bases separating them. This CDR3 has 11 residues. Germline V gives CDR1 DFQATT, CDR2 SNEGSKA (reference sequence). CDR3 in DNA: TGCAGTGTCGGGACACCATATGGCTACACCTTC. Its translation: CSVGTPYGYTF.